The sequence of this T cell receptor beta chain was determined in a study of radiotherapy plus CTLA-4 blockade in lung cancer. Overall study context: Objective response rate was about 20%; disease control rate, 25% to 35%.

Method: immunoSEQ multiplex PCR; TCRdb's copy keeps in-frame clones and lacks some. Of tens of thousands of clones in the sample, about 87% were seen once. The sequence was collected from a human donor with non-small cell lung cancer that progressed on radiotherapy plus ipilimumab. The sample consisted of peripheral blood, taken from a patient treated with radiotherapy plus ipilimumab.

CDR3 nucleotides: TGTGCCAGCAGTCCTACTCGGGGCGGTAGCGTGTGGACAGATACGCAGTATTTT. This codes for CASSPTRGGSVWTDTQYF. The V call is TRBV7-9, the J call TRBJ2-3; tentatively, D is TRBD1 or TRBD2 (5 bases each). Germline CDR1 is SEHNR and CDR2 is FQNEAQ (reference sequence). Trimming took off 6 bases at V and 3 bases at J, with 25 bases between the two ends. The CDR3 extends over 18 amino acids.